The 18 T cell receptor beta chains reported below all come from one sample, sequenced in a study of T cells in Graves' hyperthyroidism and ophthalmopathy. Using RNA transcripts as the source, TCR beta CDR3 regions were amplified. When the TCR CDR3 underwent first-round RT-PCR, the HTBI primer set was used. TCRdb recomputed calls from the multiplex PCR reads with MiXCR, one row per CDR3 protein. Of some 560,000 distinct CDR3 sequences detected, 12% to 15% appear once; the ten largest clones hold approximately 15%. Sequencing was performed on blood. These receptors were collected from a woman between 40 and 55 years old with Graves' hyperthyroidism.

For this clonotype: A much larger clone differs by one base, so this may be a read error. The chain links TRBV2 to TRBJ2-2, with D perhaps TRBD2 (5 bases). The CDR3 contains 15 residues. Germline V CDR1 and CDR2: SNHLY, FYNNEI. This CDR3 reads CASSEETQSTGEPFF. DNA of the CDR3: TGTGCCAGCAGTGAGGAGACTCAAAGCACCGGGGAGCCGTTTTTT.

This clonotype has a handful of counts. The V gene is TRBV28, the J gene TRBJ2-7; TRBD2 matches 7 bases. The CDR3 has 16 amino acids. CDR1 is MDHEN and CDR2 is SYDVKM in the germline V gene. The V segment lost 1 base and the J segment 2 bases; nucleotides outside the gene matches: 8. CDR3 region: CASSLLGTITTYEQYF. As DNA, the CDR3 is TGTGCCAGCAGTTTATTGGGGACTATTACAACCTACGAGCAGTACTTC.

Turning to this clonotype: One junction end does not reproduce the germline sequence, and a read error may be involved. The chain joins TRBV7-8 to TRBJ2-7, with 11 nucleotides matching TRBD1. Germline values: CDR1 SGHVS, CDR2 FQNEAQ. This CDR3 spans 18 amino acids. Written as DNA, the CDR3 is TGTACCAGCAGCTTAGCCGGGTTTGGGACAGGGGGAACCTACGAGCAGTACTTC. This encodes CTSSLAGFGTGGTYEQYF.

This clonotype occurred many times. This chain connects TRBV28 to TRBJ2-3; D not resolved. The CDR3 totals 17 residues. Trimming took 3 bases from V and 0 from J, leaving 16 bases between them. Per germline, CDR1 MDHEN and CDR2 SYDVKM. Here the CDR3 reads CASSFFSIMSSTDTQYF. The CDR3 DNA reads as TGTGCCAGCAGTTTCTTTAGCATAATGTCTAGCACAGATACGCAGTATTTT.

Of note for this clonotype: A clone one base away is much larger, so this may be a read error. V and J are TRBV7-8 and TRBJ1-5; D is ambiguous. From germline, CDR1 is SGHVS and CDR2 FQNEAQ. The CDR3 loop spans 15 amino acids. This chain's CDR3 is CASTHEAGSGQPRHF. Here the CDR3 DNA reads TGTGCCAGCACCCACGAGGCAGGTTCGGGTCAGCCCCGGCATTTT.

This clonotype has at least ten counts. The chain recombines TRBV2 with TRBJ2-5, with no clear D. The CDR3 totals 15 residues. CDR1 and CDR2 from the germline V gene are SNHLY and FYNNEI. Deletions cut 2 bases from V and 3 bases from J, with 13 bases between. The CDR3 sequence is CASSEMGPRKETQYF. CDR3 sequence (DNA): TGTGCCAGCAGTGAAATGGGCCCAAGAAAAGAGACCCAGTACTTC.

V gene TRBV3-1 combines with J gene TRBJ2-2, with D perhaps assigned TRBD1 or TRBD2 (6 bases each). Trimming removed 5 bases at V and 6 bases at J, with 13 bases between. The germline gives CDR1 LGHDT, CDR2 YNNKEL (reference sequence). The CDR3 extends over 14 amino acids. CDR3 loop: CASSSVGGPGELFF. The CDR3 DNA sequence: TGTGCCAGCAGCTCCGTTGGGGGGCCCGGGGAGCTGTTTTTT.

This clonotype was seen at least ten times. The genes are TRBV28 and TRBJ1-2, with TRBD1 as a possible D gene (6 bases). The CDR3 extends over 14 amino acids. Per the germline V gene, CDR1 is MDHEN and CDR2 is SYDVKM. Trimming took off 6 bases at V and 6 bases at J, with 17 bases between the two ends. CDR3 loop: CASSLGHPKDGYTF. In nucleotides, the CDR3 is TGTGCCAGCAGCCTGGGACATCCTAAGGATGGCTACACCTTC.

There are many counts of this clonotype. The CDR3 loop is CASSEAEVNYGYTF. The DNA of the CDR3 is TGTGCCAGCAGTGAAGCCGAAGTCAACTATGGCTACACCTTC. This rearrangement joins TRBV2 to TRBJ1-2; no firm D call. Germline assignment: CDR1 SNHLY and CDR2 FYNNEI. The CDR3 extends over 14 amino acids. V dropped 0 bases and J dropped 2 bases, with 7 bases sitting between them. Full variable domain (rest looked up from reference TRBV2 and TRBJ1-2): EPEVTQTPSHQVTQMGQEVILRCVPISNHLYFYWYRQILGQKVEFLVSFYNNEISEKSEIFDDQFSVERPDGSNFTLKIRSTKLEDSAMYFCASSEAEVNYGYTFGSGTRLTVV.

This clonotype has a handful of counts. This chain links TRBV16 with TRBJ2-7; TRBD1 matches at 10 bases. Germline V gene sequence: CDR1 KGHSY, CDR2 FQNENV. V lost 5 bases, J lost 6 bases, and 7 bases stayed unmatched. The CDR3 is made up of 14 amino acids. The CDR3 DNA reads as TGTGCCAGCAGCTATGGGACAGGGGATTCCGAGCAGTACTTC. It specifies CASSYGTGDSEQYF.

This clonotype came up many times. The chain joins TRBV12-3 or TRBV12-4 to TRBJ1-2, with a possible D match to TRBD1 (5 bases). V was clipped by 5 bases and J by 4 bases, with 11 bases between them. The CDR3 has 13 residues. The CDR3 region is CASSTNRFYGYTF. CDR3 bases: TGTGCCAGCAGTACCAACAGGTTCTATGGCTACACCTTC.

This clonotype was seen many times. The CDR3: CASSPILHDNEQFF. As DNA, the CDR3 is TGTGCCAGCTCACCAATCCTACACGACAATGAGCAGTTCTTC. This chain joins TRBV18 and TRBJ2-1; no clear D gene. This CDR3 comprises 14 residues. Germline CDR1 KGHSH, CDR2 LQKENI. V was pared by 2 bases and J by 5 bases, with 10 bases between. Full variable domain (missing parts from reference TRBV18 and TRBJ2-1): NAGVMQNPRHLVRRRGQEARLRCSPMKGHSHVYWYRQLPEEGLKFMVYLQKENIIDESGMPKERFSAEFPKEGPSILRIQQVVRGDSAAYFCASSPILHDNEQFFGPGTRLTVL.

Ten or more counts support this clonotype. Here the CDR3 reads CASSFSREGWEQFF. DNA of the CDR3: TGCGCCAGCAGCTTCTCTCGGGAGGGATGGGAGCAGTTCTTC. The chain recombines TRBV5-1 with TRBJ2-1; the match to TRBD2 covers 8 bases. CDR3 length: 14 residues. CDR1 and CDR2 from the germline V gene are SGHRS and YFSETQ. V dropped 2 bases and J dropped 10; count of bases not matched to a gene: 8.

This clonotype has ten or more counts. J is TRBJ2-7 and V is TRBV29-1; TRBD1 aligns across 7 bases. With V trimmed by 4 bases and J by 0 bases, 6 bases remained unmatched. Germline V gene sequence: CDR1 SQVTM, CDR2 ANQGSEA. The CDR3 has 14 amino acids. The CDR3 coding sequence is TGCAGCGTTGGTATGGGACAGAGCTCCTACGAGCAGTACTTC. Amino acids: CSVGMGQSSYEQYF.

The chain employs TRBV6-2 or TRBV6-3 and TRBJ1-2; TRBD1 aligns across 10 bases. The CDR3 has 14 residues. V lost 8 bases, J lost 4 bases, and 7 bases stayed unmatched. Per germline, CDR1 MNHEY and CDR2 SVGEGT. The CDR3 DNA sequence: TGTGCCAGCCCCCGGGACAGGGGCTCCTATGGCTACACCTTC. Protein: CASPRDRGSYGYTF.

In this sample, this clonotype turned up many times. The gene calls are TRBV6-6 and TRBJ2-5, with TRBD1 matching 7 bases. Germline trimming cut 0 bases from V and 3 bases from J; bases unmatched to any gene: 10. The CDR3 spans 17 residues. Per germline, CDR1 MNHNY and CDR2 SVGAGI (reference sequence). The CDR3: CASSYSKAGGTKETQYF. For the CDR3, the DNA is TGTGCCAGCAGTTACTCGAAGGCAGGGGGTACGAAAGAGACCCAGTACTTC.

This clonotype was counted ten times or more. The V and J genes are TRBV5-8 and TRBJ1-1; D is possibly TRBD1 (6 bases). The germline V and J ends were trimmed by 1 base and 7 bases, with 11 bases remaining between them. The germline CDR1 and CDR2 sequences are SGHTS and YDEGEE. The CDR3 runs to 13 residues. The CDR3 is CASSLRPGVEAFF. The CDR3 DNA reads as TGTGCCAGCAGCTTGAGGCCAGGGGTTGAAGCTTTCTTT.

This chain connects TRBV15 to TRBJ2-3, with 9 bases identical to TRBD2. Germline V gene lookup returns CDR1 LNHNV and CDR2 YYDKDF (reference sequence). This CDR3 is 16 amino acids long. V lost 2 bases and J lost 6; bases outside the gene matches: 9. The CDR3 protein is CATSRTGTSSWDTQYF. CDR3 coding DNA: TGTGCCACCAGCAGAACCGGGACTAGCAGCTGGGATACGCAGTATTTT.